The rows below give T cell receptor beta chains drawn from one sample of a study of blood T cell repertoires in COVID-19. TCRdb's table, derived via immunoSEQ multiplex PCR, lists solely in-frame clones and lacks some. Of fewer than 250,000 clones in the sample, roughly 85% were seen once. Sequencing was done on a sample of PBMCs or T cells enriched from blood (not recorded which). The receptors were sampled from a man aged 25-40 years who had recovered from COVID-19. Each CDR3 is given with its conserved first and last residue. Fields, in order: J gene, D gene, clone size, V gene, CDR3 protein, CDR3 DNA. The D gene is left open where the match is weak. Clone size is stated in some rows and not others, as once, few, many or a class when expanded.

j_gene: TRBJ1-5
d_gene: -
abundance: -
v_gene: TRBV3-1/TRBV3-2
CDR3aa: CASSPTVQGRFNQPQHF
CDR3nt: TGTGCCAGCAGCCCAACTGTACAGGGTCGTTTCAATCAGCCCCAGCATTTT

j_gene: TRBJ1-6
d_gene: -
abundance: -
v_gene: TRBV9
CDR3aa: CASSPGVDNSPLHF
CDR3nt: TGTGCCAGCAGCCCGGGGGTCGATAATTCACCCCTCCACTTT

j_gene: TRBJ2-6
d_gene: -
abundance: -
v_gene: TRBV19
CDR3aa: CASSTGQFVVSGANVLTF
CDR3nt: TGTGCCAGTAGTACAGGACAGTTCGTGGTGTCTGGGGCCAACGTCCTGACTTTC

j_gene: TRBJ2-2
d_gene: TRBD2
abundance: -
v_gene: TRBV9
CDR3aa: CASSPRSGGDTGELFF
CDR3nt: TGTGCCAGCAGCCCCCGGAGCGGGGGGGACACCGGGGAGCTGTTTTTT

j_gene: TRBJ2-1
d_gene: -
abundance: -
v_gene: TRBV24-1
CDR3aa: CATSDLHPGSYNEQFF
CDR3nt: TGTGCCACCAGTGATTTGCACCCAGGATCCTACAATGAGCAGTTCTTC

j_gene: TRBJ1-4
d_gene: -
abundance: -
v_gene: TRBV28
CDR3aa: CASTTSPGSNEKLFF
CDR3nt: TGTGCCAGCACCACATCCCCAGGATCTAATGAAAAACTGTTTTTT

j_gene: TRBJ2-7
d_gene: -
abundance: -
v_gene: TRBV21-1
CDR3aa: CASSKGGTGPYEQYF
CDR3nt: TGTGCCAGCAGCAAAGGCGGGACAGGGCCCTACGAGCAGTACTTC

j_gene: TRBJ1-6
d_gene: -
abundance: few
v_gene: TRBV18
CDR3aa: CATKGGTSSYNSPLHF
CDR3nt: TGTGCCACCAAAGGGGGTACGAGCTCCTATAATTCACCCCTCCACTTT

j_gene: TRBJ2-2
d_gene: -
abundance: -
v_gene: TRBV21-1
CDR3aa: CASTETPRDRATSNTGELFF
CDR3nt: TGTGCCAGCACCGAAACCCCGAGGGACAGGGCGACTTCGAACACCGGGGAGCTGTTTTTT

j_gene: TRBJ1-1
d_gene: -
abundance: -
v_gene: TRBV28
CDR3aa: CASRPYRENTEAFF
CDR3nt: TGTGCCAGCAGACCCTACAGGGAGAACACTGAAGCTTTCTTT

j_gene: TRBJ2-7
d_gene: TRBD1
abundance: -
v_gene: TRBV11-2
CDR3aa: CASSPLQGRGTYEQYF
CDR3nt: TGTGCCAGCAGCCCCCTGCAGGGCAGGGGGACCTACGAGCAGTACTTC

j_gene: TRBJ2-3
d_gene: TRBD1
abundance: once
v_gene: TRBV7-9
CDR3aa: CASSLVKQGADTQYF
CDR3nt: TGTGCCAGCAGCTTAGTAAAACAGGGGGCAGATACGCAGTATTTT

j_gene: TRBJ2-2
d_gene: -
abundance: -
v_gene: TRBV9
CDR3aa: CASSVVSGANTGELFF
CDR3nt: TGTGCCAGCAGCGTAGTTAGCGGCGCGAACACCGGGGAGCTGTTTTTT

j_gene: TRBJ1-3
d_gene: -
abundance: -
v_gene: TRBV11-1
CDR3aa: CASGIPRGNTIYF
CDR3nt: TGTGCCAGCGGAATCCCGCGGGGAAACACCATATATTTT

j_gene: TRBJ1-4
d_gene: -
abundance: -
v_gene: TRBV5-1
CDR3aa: CASSLAAGRNEKLFF
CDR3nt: TGCGCCAGCAGCTTAGCCGCCGGGAGGAATGAAAAACTGTTTTTT

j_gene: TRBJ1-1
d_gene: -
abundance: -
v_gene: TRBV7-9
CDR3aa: CASSYRTENTEAFF
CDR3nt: TGTGCCAGCAGTTATCGGACAGAAAACACTGAAGCTTTCTTT

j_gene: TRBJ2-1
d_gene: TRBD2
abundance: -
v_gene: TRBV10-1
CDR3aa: CASSPGLAGGVGFF
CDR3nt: TGCGCCAGCAGTCCCGGACTAGCGGGAGGTGTTGGGTTCTTC

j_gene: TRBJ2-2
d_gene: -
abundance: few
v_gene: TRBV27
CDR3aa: CATLPRAGANTGELFF
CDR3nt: TGTGCCACCCTGCCTCGGGCAGGGGCAAACACCGGGGAGCTGTTTTTT

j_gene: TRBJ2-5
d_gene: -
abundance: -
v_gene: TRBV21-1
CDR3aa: CASSHRVAGGEQETQYF
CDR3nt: TGTGCCAGCAGCCACAGGGTAGCGGGAGGAGAACAAGAGACCCAGTACTTC

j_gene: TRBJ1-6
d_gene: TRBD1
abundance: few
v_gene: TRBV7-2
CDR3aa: CASSKQGALNSPLHF
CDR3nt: TGTGCCAGCAGCAAACAGGGGGCACTAAATTCACCCCTCCACTTT

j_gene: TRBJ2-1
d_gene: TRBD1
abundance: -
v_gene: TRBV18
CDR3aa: CASSPGQGLYNEQFF
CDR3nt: TGTGCCAGCTCACCGGGACAGGGCTTATACAATGAGCAGTTCTTC

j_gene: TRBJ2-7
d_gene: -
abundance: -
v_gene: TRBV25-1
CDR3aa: CASSVFREGLYEQYF
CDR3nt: TGTGCCAGCAGCGTATTCAGGGAAGGCCTCTACGAGCAGTACTTC

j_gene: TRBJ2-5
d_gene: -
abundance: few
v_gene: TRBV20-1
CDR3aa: CSVPGETQYF
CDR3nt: TGCAGTGTACCGGGGGAGACCCAGTACTTC

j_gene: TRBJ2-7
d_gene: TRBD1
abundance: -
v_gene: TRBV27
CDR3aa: CASSTSLDRVQYEQYF
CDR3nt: TGTGCCAGCAGTACATCCCTGGACAGGGTACAGTACGAGCAGTACTTC

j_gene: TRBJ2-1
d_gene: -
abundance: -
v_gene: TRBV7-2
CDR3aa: CASSLRPGGQFF
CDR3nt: TGTGCCAGCAGCTTAAGGCCCGGGGGGCAGTTCTTC

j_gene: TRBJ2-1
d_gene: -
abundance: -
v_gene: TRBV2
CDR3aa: CASSGLSSYNEQFF
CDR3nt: TGTGCCAGCAGTGGGTTGAGCTCCTACAATGAGCAGTTCTTC

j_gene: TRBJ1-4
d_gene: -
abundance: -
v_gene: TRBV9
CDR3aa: CASSRQGATNEKLFF
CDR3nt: TGTGCCAGCAGCCGTCAAGGGGCAACTAATGAAAAACTGTTTTTT

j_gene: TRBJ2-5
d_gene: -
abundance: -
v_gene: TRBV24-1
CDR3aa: CATSDPGKETQYF
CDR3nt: TGTGCCACCAGTGACCCGGGAAAAGAGACCCAGTACTTC

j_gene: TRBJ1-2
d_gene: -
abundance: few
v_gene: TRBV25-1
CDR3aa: CASSLGALNGYTF
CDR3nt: TGTGCCAGCAGCCTGGGAGCCTTAAATGGCTACACCTTC

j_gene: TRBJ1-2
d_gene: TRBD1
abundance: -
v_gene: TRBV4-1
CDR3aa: CASSQVFRTGGQQRSLYGYTF
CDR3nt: TGCGCCAGCAGCCAAGTTTTTCGGACAGGGGGGCAACAAAGGTCCCTCTATGGCTACACCTTC

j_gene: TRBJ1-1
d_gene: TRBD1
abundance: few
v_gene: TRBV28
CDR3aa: CASSLGGQGTGIGTEAFF
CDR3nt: TGTGCCAGCAGTTTAGGGGGACAGGGGACGGGTATCGGCACTGAAGCTTTCTTT

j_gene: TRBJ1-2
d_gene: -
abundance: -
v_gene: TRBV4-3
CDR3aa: CASSQQGQARGYTF
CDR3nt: TGCGCCAGCAGCCAACAAGGCCAGGCTCGTGGCTACACCTTC

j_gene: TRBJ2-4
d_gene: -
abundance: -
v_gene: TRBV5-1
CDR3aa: CASSLEAGTSPAKNIQYF
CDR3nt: TGCGCCAGCAGCTTGGAGGCCGGTACTAGCCCTGCCAAAAACATTCAGTACTTC

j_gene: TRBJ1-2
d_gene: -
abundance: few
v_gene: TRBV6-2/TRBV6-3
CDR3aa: CASSYYPRQGYNYGYTF
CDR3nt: TGTGCCAGCAGTTACTACCCACGGCAGGGCTACAACTATGGCTACACCTTC

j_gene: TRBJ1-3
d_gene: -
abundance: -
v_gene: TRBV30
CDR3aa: CAWSRLTGLRGNTIYF
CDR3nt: TGTGCCTGGAGCCGCCTAACAGGGTTGCGCGGAAACACCATATATTTT

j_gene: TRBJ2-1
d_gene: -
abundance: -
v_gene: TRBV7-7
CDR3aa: CASSLGGITNEQFF
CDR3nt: TGTGCCAGCAGCTTAGGAGGGATCACCAATGAGCAGTTCTTC

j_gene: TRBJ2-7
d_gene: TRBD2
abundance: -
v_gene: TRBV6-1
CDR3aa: CASSEVPRFSGNYEQYF
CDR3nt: TGTGCCAGCAGTGAAGTGCCCCGGTTTAGCGGGAACTACGAGCAGTACTTC

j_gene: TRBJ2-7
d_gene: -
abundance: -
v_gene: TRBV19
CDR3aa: CASSILLSSYEQYF
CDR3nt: TGTGCCAGTAGTATCCTACTAAGCTCCTACGAGCAGTACTTC

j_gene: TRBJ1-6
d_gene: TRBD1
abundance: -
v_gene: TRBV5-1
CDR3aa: CASSLGQGPPLHF
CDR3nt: TGCGCCAGCAGCCTCGGACAGGGCCCACCCCTCCACTTT